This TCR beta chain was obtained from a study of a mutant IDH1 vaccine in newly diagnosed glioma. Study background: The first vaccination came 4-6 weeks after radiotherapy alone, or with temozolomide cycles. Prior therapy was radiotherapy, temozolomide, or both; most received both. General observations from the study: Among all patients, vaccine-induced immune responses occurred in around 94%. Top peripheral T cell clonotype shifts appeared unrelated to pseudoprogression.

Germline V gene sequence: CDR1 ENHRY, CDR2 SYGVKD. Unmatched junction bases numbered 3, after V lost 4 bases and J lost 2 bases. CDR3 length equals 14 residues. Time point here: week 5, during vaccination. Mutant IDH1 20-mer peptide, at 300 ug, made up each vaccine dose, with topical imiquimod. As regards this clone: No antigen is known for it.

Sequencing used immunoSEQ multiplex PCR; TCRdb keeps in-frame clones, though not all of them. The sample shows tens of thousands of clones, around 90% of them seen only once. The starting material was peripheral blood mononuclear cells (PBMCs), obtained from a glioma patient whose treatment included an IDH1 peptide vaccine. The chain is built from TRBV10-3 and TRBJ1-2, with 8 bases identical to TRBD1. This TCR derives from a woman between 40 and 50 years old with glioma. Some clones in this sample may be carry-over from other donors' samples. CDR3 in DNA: TGTGCCATCAGTGGGACAGGGAGGAACTATGGCTACACCTTC. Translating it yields CAISGTGRNYGYTF.